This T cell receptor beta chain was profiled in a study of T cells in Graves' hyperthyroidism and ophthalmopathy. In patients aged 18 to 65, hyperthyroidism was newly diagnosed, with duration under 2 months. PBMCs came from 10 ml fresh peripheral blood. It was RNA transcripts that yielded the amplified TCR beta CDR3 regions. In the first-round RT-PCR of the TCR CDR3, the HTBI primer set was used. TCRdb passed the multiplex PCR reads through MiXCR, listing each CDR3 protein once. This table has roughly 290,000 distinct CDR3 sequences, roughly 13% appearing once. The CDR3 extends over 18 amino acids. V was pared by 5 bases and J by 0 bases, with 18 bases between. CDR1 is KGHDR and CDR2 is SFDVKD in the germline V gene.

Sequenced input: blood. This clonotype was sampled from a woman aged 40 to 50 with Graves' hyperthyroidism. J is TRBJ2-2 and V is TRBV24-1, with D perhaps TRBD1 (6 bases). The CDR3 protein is CATSGHAGATPNTGELFF. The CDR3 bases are TGTGCCACCAGTGGTCATGCAGGGGCTACCCCGAACACCGGGGAGCTGTTTTTT.